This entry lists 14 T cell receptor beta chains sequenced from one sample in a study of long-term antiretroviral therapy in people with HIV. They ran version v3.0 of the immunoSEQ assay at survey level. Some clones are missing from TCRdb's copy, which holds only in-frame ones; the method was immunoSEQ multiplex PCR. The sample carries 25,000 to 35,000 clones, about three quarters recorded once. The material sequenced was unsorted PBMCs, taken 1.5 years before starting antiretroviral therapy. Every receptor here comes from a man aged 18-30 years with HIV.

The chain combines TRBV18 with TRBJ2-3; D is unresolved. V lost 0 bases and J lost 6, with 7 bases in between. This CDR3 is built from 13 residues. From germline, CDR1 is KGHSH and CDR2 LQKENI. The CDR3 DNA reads TGTGCCAGCTCACCACCGGTTACGGATACGCAGTATTTT. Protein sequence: CASSPPVTDTQYF.

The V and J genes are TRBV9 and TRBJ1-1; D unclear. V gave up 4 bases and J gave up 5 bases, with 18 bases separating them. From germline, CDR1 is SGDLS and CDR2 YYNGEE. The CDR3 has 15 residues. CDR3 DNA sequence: TGTGCCAGCAGCTCCCCCAAAGGCAGCTCGACTGAAGCTTTCTTT. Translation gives CASSSPKGSSTEAFF.

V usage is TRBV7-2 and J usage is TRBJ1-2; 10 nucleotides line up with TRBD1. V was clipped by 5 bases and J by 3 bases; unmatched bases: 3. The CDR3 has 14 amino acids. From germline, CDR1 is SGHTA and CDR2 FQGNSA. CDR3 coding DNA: TGTGCCAGCAGCAGGGGGACAGGGGACTATGGCTACACCTTC. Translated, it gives CASSRGTGDYGYTF.

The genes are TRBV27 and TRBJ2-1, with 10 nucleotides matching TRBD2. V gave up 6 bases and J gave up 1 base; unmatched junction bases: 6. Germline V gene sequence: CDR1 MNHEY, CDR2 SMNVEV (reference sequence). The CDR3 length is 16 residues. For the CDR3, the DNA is TGTGCCAGCAGAATAGCGGGAGGTGGGTCCTACAATGAGCAGTTCTTC. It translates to CASRIAGGGSYNEQFF.

CDR3 sequence: CASSPWSGLTTNNEQFF. The CDR3 DNA reads as TGCGCCAGCAGCCCCTGGAGCGGGCTAACTACCAACAATGAGCAGTTCTTC. The chain employs TRBV5-1 and TRBJ2-1; maybe TRBD2 (6 bases). CDR3 length: 17 residues. Germline loops: CDR1 SGHRS, CDR2 YFSETQ. Trimming removed 4 bases from V and 5 bases from J, with 22 bases in between.

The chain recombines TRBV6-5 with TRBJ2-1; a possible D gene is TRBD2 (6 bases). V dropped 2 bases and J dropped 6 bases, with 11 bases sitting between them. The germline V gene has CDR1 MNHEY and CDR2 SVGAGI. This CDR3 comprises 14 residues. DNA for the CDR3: TGTGCCAGCAGTTACGGGACTCCGGGCAATGAGCAGTTCTTC. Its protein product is CASSYGTPGNEQFF.

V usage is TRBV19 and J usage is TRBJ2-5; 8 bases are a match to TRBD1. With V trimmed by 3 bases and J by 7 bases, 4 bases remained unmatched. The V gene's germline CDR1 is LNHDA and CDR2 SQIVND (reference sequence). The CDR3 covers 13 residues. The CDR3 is CASSIGGQGTQYF. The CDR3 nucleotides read TGTGCCAGTAGTATCGGCGGACAGGGGACCCAGTACTTC.

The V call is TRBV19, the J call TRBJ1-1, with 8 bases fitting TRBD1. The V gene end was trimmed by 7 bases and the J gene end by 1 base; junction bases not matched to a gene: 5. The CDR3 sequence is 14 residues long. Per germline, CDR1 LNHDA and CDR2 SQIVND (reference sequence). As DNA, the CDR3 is TGTGCCAGTAACCCCGGGACAGGGAACACTGAAGCTTTCTTT. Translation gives CASNPGTGNTEAFF.

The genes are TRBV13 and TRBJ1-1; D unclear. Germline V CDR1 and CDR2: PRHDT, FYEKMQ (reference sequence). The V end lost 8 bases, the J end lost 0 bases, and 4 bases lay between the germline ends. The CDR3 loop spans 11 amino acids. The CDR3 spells CASGMNTEAFF. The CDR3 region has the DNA TGTGCCAGCGGCATGAACACTGAAGCTTTCTTT.

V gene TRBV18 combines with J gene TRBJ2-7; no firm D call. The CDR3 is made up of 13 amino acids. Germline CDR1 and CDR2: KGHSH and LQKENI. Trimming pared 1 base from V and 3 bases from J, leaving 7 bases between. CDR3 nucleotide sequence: TGTGCCAGCTCACCACGGAGAAACTACGAGCAGTACTTC. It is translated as CASSPRRNYEQYF.

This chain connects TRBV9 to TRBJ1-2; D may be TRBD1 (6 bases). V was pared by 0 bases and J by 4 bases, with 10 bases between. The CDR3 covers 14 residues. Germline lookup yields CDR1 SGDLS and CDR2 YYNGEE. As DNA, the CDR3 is TGTGCCAGCAGCGTAGAGGGGGTGGGCTATGGCTACACCTTC. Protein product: CASSVEGVGYGYTF. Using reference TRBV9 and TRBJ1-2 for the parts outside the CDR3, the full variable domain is DSGVTQTPKHLITATGQRVTLRCSPRSGDLSVYWYQQSLDQGLQFLIQYYNGEERAKGNILERFSAQQFPDLHSELNLSSLELGDSALYFCASSVEGVGYGYTFGSGTRLTVV.

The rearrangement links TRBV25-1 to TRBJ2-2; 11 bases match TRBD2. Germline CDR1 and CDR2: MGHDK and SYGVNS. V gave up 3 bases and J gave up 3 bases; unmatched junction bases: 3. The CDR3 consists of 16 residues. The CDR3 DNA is TGTGCCAGCAGTGACGATAGCGGGAGGGACACCGGGGAGCTGTTTTTT. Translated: CASSDDSGRDTGELFF.

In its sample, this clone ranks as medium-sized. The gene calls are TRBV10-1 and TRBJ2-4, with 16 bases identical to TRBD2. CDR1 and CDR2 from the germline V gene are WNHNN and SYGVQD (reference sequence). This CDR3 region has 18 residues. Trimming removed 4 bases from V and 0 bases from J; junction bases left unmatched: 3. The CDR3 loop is CASSGGLAGGGAKNIQYF. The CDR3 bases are TGCGCCAGCAGTGGGGGACTAGCGGGGGGGGGAGCCAAAAACATTCAGTACTTC.

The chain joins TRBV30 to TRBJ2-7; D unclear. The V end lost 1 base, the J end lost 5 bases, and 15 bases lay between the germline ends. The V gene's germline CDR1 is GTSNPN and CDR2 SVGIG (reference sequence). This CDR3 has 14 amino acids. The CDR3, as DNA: TGTGCCTGGAGTGGCCGGAACATTATCGACGAGCAGTACTTC. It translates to CAWSGRNIIDEQYF.